This T cell receptor beta chain derives from a study of T cells in Graves' hyperthyroidism and ophthalmopathy. Comments on this clonotype: Its target is not known.

Study-wide results and limits: From stable hyperthyroidism, ophthalmopathy was set apart by a 13 V-J model. Blood held most thyroid clonotypes expanded above 0.001 frequency.

There were TCR beta CDR3 regions amplified from RNA transcripts. First-round RT-PCR with HTBI primers amplified the TCR CDR3 region. TCRdb processed the multiplex PCR reads anew with MiXCR; each CDR3 protein has one entry. The repertoire has 550,000 to 700,000 distinct CDR3 sequences, about 43% of them found once; the top ten carry 19%. Exclusion of a patient resulted from uncontrolled infection, other autoimmune disease, pregnancy or lactation. Diagnoses were established using clinical symptoms, serum thyroxine and TRAb, thyroid ultrasound and orbital computed tomography. This CDR3 comprises 13 residues. Trimming removed 3 bases from V and 4 bases from J, with 7 bases in between.

This chain links TRBV12-3 or TRBV12-4 with TRBJ1-3; perhaps TRBD1 as D (5 bases). Sequenced: peripheral blood or thyroid tissue (not recorded which). This TCR was sampled from an adult woman with Graves' disease, either hyperthyroidism or ophthalmopathy (not recorded which). CDR3: CASSFGAGNTIYF. The CDR3 DNA reads as TGTGCCAGCAGTTTCGGGGCGGGAAACACCATATATTTT.